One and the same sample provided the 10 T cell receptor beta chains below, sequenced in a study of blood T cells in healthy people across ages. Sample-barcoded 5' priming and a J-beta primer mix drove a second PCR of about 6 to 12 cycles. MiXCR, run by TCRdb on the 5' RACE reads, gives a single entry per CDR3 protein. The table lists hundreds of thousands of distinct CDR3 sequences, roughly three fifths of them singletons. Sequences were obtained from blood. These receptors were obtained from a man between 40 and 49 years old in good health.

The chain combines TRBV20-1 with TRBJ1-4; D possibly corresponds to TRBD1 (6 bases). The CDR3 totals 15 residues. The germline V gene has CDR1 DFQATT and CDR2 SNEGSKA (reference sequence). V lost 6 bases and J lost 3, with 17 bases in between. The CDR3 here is CSASVSGGSNEKLFF. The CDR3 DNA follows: TGCAGTGCATCAGTATCGGGGGGCTCTAATGAAAAACTGTTTTTT.

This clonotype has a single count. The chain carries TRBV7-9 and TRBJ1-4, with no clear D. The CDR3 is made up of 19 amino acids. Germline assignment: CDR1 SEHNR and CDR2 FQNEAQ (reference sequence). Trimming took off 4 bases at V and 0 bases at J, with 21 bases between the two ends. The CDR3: CASSSNVIETRATNEKLFF. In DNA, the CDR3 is TGTGCCAGCAGCTCTAACGTAATAGAGACGAGAGCAACTAATGAAAAACTGTTTTTT.

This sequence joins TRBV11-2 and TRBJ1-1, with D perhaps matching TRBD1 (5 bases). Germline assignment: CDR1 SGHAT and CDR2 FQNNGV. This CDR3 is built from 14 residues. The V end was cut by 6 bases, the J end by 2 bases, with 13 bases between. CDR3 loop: CASRRTGANTEAFF. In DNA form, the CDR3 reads TGTGCCAGCAGGCGAACAGGCGCTAACACTGAAGCTTTCTTT.

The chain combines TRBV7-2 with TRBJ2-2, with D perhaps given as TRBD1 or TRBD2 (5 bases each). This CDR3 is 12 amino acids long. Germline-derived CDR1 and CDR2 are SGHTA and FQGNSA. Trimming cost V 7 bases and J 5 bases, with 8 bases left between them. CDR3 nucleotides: TGTGCCAGCACGGGACCTACCGGGGAGCTGTTTTTT. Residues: CASTGPTGELFF. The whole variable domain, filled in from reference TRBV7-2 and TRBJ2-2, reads GAGVSQSPSNKVTEKGKDVELRCDPISGHTALYWYRQSLGQGLEFLIYFQGNSAPDKSGLPSDRFSAERTGGSVSTLTIQRTQQEDSAVYLCASTGPTGELFFGEGSRLTVL.

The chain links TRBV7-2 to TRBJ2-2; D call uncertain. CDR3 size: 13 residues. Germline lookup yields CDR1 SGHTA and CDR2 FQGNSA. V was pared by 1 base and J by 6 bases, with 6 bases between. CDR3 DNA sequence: TGTGCCAGCAGCTTAGATGTCCCCGGGGAGCTGTTTTTT. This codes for CASSLDVPGELFF.

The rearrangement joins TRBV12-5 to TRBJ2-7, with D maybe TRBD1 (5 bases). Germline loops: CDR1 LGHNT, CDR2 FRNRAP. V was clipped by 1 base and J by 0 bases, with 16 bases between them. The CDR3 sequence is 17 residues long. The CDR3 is CASGLGVDKTNSYEQYF. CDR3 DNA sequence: TGTGCTAGTGGTTTGGGGGTGGACAAAACCAACTCCTACGAGCAGTACTTC.

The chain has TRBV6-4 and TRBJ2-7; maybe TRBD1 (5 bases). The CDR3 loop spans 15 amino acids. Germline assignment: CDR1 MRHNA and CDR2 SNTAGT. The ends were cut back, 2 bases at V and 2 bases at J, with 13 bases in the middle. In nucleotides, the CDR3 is TGTGCCAGCAGTGACCCAGGGCCTCGACCCTACGAGCAGTACTTC. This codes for CASSDPGPRPYEQYF.

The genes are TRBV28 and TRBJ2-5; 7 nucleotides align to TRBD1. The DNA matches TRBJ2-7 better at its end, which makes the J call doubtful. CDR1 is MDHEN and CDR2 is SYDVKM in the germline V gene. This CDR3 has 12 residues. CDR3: CASRYNRGEQYF. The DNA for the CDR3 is TGTGCCAGCAGGTACAACAGGGGCGAGCAGTACTTC.

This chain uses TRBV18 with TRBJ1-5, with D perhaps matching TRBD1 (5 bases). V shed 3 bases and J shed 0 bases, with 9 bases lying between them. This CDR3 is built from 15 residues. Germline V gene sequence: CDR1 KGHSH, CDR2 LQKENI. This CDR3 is CASSPDRYSNQPQHF. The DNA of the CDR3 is TGTGCCAGCTCACCCGACAGATATAGCAATCAGCCCCAGCATTTT.

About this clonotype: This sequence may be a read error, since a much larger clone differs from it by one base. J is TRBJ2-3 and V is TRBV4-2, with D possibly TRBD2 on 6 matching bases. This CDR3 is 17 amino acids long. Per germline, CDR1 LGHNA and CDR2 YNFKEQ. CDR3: CAGSQDDQGTSTDTQYF. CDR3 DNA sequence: TGTGCCGGCAGCCAAGACGATCAAGGGACTAGCACAGATACGCAGTATTTT.